This T cell receptor beta chain was profiled in a study of shared clonotypes between healthy human individuals. Study-wide results and limits: Tissue TCR repertoires likely differ from these blood-only repertoires. Naive subsets usually exceeded memory subsets in estimated richness.

Every subset had its genomic DNA shared out evenly among several immunoSEQ plates. Original methodology: Filtering differed since immunoSEQ provided only junctions, with no quality scores. Some clones are missing from TCRdb's copy, which holds only in-frame ones; the method was immunoSEQ multiplex PCR. Clone size and V and J calls were adopted from that table, with D and trimming inferred from the DNA. The sample includes around 1,900,000 clones, around 93% of them seen just once. The CDR3 consists of 13 residues. Trimming took 3 bases from V and 8 from J, leaving 13 bases between them. Germline-derived CDR1 and CDR2 are LNHDA and SQIVND (reference sequence). Naive CD8 populations comprised CD45RO-negative cells positively selected for CCR7, excluding terminally differentiated effector memory CD45RA+ cells. For this clone: Its antigen is unknown.

V is TRBV19 and J is TRBJ1-2; no definite D call. This TCR was sampled from a man younger than 35 in good health. Some clones in this sample may be carry-over from other donors' samples. Sequencing was carried out using naive CD8+ T cells from PBMCs. For the CDR3, the DNA is TGTGCCAGTAGTATTAATCCCCCCTTCGGCTACACCTTC. As protein: CASSINPPFGYTF.